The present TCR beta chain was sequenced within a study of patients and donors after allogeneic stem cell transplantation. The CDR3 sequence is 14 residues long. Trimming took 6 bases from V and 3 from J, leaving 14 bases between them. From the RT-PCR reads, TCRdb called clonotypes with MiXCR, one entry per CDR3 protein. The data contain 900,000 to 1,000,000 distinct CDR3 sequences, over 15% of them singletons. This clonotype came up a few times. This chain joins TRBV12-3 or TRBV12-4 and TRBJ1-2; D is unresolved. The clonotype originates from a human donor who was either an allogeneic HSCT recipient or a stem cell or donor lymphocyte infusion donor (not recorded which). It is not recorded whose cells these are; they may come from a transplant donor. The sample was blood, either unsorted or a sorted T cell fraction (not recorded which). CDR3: CASSHGAGDYGYTF. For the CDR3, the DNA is TGTGCCAGCAGCCATGGTGCCGGAGACTATGGCTACACCTTC.